This TCR beta chain was found in a study of shared clonotypes between healthy human individuals. CD8 cells classed as naive were CD45RO-negative and positively selected for CCR7, excluding terminally differentiated effector memory CD45RA+ cells. Study observations and caveats: Memory subsets had estimated richness that was generally smaller than that of naive subsets.

Note on this clone: What it recognizes is unknown.

This CDR3 is 15 amino acids long. Trimming took 0 bases from V and 12 from J, leaving 19 bases between them. CDR1 SGHRS and CDR2 YFSETQ come from the germline V gene. TCRdb's copy holds only in-frame clones and misses some; the assay was immunoSEQ multiplex PCR. The sample carries some 630,000 clones, 90% to 97% recorded once. Sequencing used naive CD8+ T cells sorted from blood. The TCR was taken from a young woman in good health. This chain connects TRBV5-1 to TRBJ2-1; no reliable D call. DNA for the CDR3: TGCGCCAGCAGCTTGGTTGCCGAAATTATCTCCGGGCAGTTCTTC. Encoded protein: CASSLVAEIISGQFF.